These 25 T cell receptor delta chains came from one sample sequenced in a study of gamma-delta chains in newborns, infants, children. TCRdb reanalyzed the reads using CATT. There are some 11,000 delta-chain clones in the sample; about 3.8% occur only once, and under 10% lies in the top ten. The specimen was blood. The source is a child who was a newborn, infant or young child, either healthy, febrile or measles-vaccinated (not recorded which).

Here the CDR3 DNA reads TGTGCTCTTGGGGAAGGGCCAGGGATACAGGCCATCTTT. This codes for CALGEGPGIQAIF. The gene calls are TRDV1 and TRDJ1; 7 bases fit TRDD3. J lost 13 bases, V lost 2 bases, and 10 bases had no gene match. Germline V CDR1 and CDR2: TSWWSYY, QGS. The CDR3 totals 13 residues.

The chain couples TRDV3 to TRDJ1; TRDD3 aligns across 11 bases. No J gene is reported in TCRdb; it was inferred here by comparing the DNA with germline. V lost 4 bases to trimming and J lost 1 base; unmatched junction nucleotides: 26. The germline V gene has CDR1 TVYSNPD and CDR2 GDNSRS (reference sequence). The CDR3 runs 21 residues. The CDR3 DNA reads TGTGCCTCGGCGGTTGACAGCCTTCCTCGACTGGGGGATATTGGCACCGATAAACTCATCTTT. Translation: CASAVDSLPRLGDIGTDKLIF.

The J gene is TRDJ3, the V gene TRDV2; TRDD3 might be the D (6 bases). CDR3 length equals 20 residues. From germline, CDR1 is GEAIGNYY and CDR2 EKD. The V gene lost 0 bases and the J gene lost 0 bases, with 17 bases spanning the gap. The CDR3 loop is CACDTDWALNLSWDTRQMFF. CDR3 nucleotides: TGTGCCTGTGACACCGACTGGGCCTTAAACCTCTCCTGGGACACCCGACAGATGTTTTTC.

A note on this clone: This may be a read error: a much more frequent sequence differs by one nucleotide. This chain joins TRAV29/DV5 and TRDJ1; TRDD3 aligns across 11 bases. Germline assignment: CDR1 NSMFDY and CDR2 ISSIKDK. This CDR3 has 20 residues. For the CDR3, the DNA is TGTGCAGCAAGTACCCCAATGACTGGGGGATATCCCCAGTACACCGATAAACCCATCTTT. It translates to CAASTPMTGGYPQYTDKPIF.

For the J gene the call is TRDJ1; the V gene lacks a call; TRDD3 is taken as the D call from the table, unchecked against the DNA. The CDR3 sequence is 17 residues long. DNA of the CDR3: TGTGCCTGTGACTCATTACTGGGGGATACTCCCGCCGATAAACTCATCTTT. Translating it yields CACDSLLGDTPADKLIF.

The table lists this clone with a few counts. The V and J genes are TRDV2 and TRDJ3; 10 bases map to TRDD3. With V trimmed by 0 bases and J by 0 bases, 7 bases remained unmatched. Germline loops: CDR1 GEAIGNYY, CDR2 EKD. The CDR3 loop spans 20 amino acids. CDR3 in DNA: TGTGCCTGTGACACCGTCTGGGGGATAGAAAGCTCCTGGGACACCCGACAGATGTTTTTC. It is translated as CACDTVWGIESSWDTRQMFF.

The chain joins TRDV3 to TRDJ1; D perhaps matches TRDD3 (5 bases). TCRdb is silent on the J gene; assignment here came from matching the DNA to germline. CDR3 length: 19 amino acids. Germline V gene lookup returns CDR1 TVYSNPD and CDR2 GDNSRS (reference sequence). Trimming took off 5 bases at V and 4 bases at J, with 35 bases between the two ends. CDR3 sequence reads: CAPMSWLGNSLGLFDKLIF. The DNA of the CDR3 is TGTGCCCCAATGTCGTGGCTCGGAAACTCTCTGGGCCTCTTCGATAAACTCATCTTT.

As concerns this clone: This clone may be a read error of a much larger clone one base away. The chain joins TRAV29/DV5 to TRDJ1, with 8 positions matching TRDD2. TCRdb offers no J gene call, so here the DNA was matched to germline to obtain one. The CDR3 totals 19 residues. Germline V lookup: CDR1 NSMFDY, CDR2 ISSIKDK. Germline trimming cut 1 base from V and 0 bases from J; bases unmatched to any gene: 17. CDR3 coding DNA: TGTGCAGCAAGCACCTTCTTCCTACGGCGGGAGTCGTACACCGATAAACTCATCTTT. Encoded protein: CAASTFFLRRESYTDKLIF. The variable domain in full, completed from reference TRAV29/DV5 and TRDJ1, reads DQQVKQNSPSLSVQEGRISILNCDYTNSMFDYFLWYKKYPAEGPTFLISISSIKDKNEDGRFTVFLNKSAKHLSLHIVPSQPGDSAVYFCAASTFFLRRESYTDKLIFGKGTRVTVEP.

This clone was seen a few times. Distinct nucleotide sequences in the sample also encode this CDR3. The V call is TRAV29/DV5, the J call TRDJ1; possible D gene TRDD3, 7 bases. The CDR3 spans 21 residues. Trimming stripped 3 bases from V and 8 bases from J, with 41 bases between. Germline loops: CDR1 NSMFDY, CDR2 ISSIKDK. CDR3 loop: CAATPKRDPNVLLGYVDKLIF. The CDR3 DNA reads TGTGCAGCAACCCCAAAGAGGGATCCCAACGTCCTACTGGGGTATGTTGACAAACTCATCTTT. Full variable domain (remainder filled in from reference TRAV29/DV5 and TRDJ1): DQQVKQNSPSLSVQEGRISILNCDYTNSMFDYFLWYKKYPAEGPTFLISISSIKDKNEDGRFTVFLNKSAKHLSLHIVPSQPGDSAVYFCAATPKRDPNVLLGYVDKLIFGKGTRVTVEP.

The CDR3 DNA reads as TGTGCTCTTGGGGCTCTTTTGAGTTACACCGATAAACTCATCTTT. Amino acid sequence: CALGALLSYTDKLIF. J is TRDJ1 and V is TRDV1; unclear D gene. This CDR3 comprises 15 residues. The germline V gene has CDR1 TSWWSYY and CDR2 QGS. V dropped 4 bases and J dropped 0 bases, with 12 bases sitting between them.

Remarks on this clone: At one end, the junction sequence differs from germline, possibly due to a read error. The genes are TRDV3 and TRDJ1, with a tentative D call TRDD3 (5 bases). The CDR3 extends over 16 amino acids. Germline lookup yields CDR1 TVYSNPD and CDR2 GDNSRS (reference sequence). This chain's CDR3 is CAFSFPSFLGPDRLIF. CDR3 in DNA: TGTGCCTTTAGTTTTCCGAGTTTTTTGGGGCCCGATAGACTCATCTTT.

This clone was counted between two and nine times. With a far larger clone one base away, a read error is the likely cause. The sample has other DNA sequences that encode this CDR3 too. The chain joins TRDV2 to TRDJ2, with TRDD3 identical over 13 bases. Germline assignment: CDR1 GEAIGNYY and CDR2 EKD. Germline trimming cut 1 base from V and 4 bases from J; bases unmatched to any gene: 8. CDR3 length: 18 residues. For the CDR3, the DNA is TGTGCCTGTGACACAGTACTGGGGGATACGCGGGGGACAGCACAACTCTTCTTT. Protein product: CACDTVLGDTRGTAQLFF.

This clone was observed a few times. The chain is built from TRDV2 and TRDJ1; TRDD3 agrees at 11 bases. The CDR3 loop spans 19 amino acids. The V gene end was trimmed by 3 bases and the J gene end by 0 bases; junction bases not matched to a gene: 14. CDR1 and CDR2 (germline): GEAIGNYY, EKD. This chain's CDR3 is CACDAADGGYAFYTDKLIF. As DNA, the CDR3 is TGTGCCTGTGACGCCGCGGATGGGGGATACGCCTTTTACACCGATAAACTCATCTTT.

The J gene is TRDJ1, the V gene TRDV1, with 11 positions matching TRDD3. CDR1 and CDR2 (germline): TSWWSYY, QGS. Trimming took 2 bases from V and 1 from J; bases not matched to a gene: 9. The CDR3 runs to 18 residues. As DNA, the CDR3 is TGTGCTCTTGGGGAAGTGCTTTGGGGGATACGCGTCACCGATAAACTCATCTTT. It specifies CALGEVLWGIRVTDKLIF.

This clone has more than one count but fewer than ten. The rearrangement joins TRDV2 to TRDJ1; TRDD3 is a possible D gene (7 bases). Germline-derived CDR1 and CDR2 are GEAIGNYY and EKD. V was pared by 5 bases and J by 3 bases, with 30 bases between. This CDR3 comprises 19 residues. The CDR3 DNA reads as TGTGCCTGTGGCACTTCCTCCCCTGGGGGTCCCAAGTTGGCCGATAAACTCATCTTT. Its translation is CACGTSSPGGPKLADKLIF.

Relative to its sample, this clone is medium-sized. Distinct nucleotide sequences in the sample also encode this CDR3. This sequence joins TRDV1 and TRDJ1; 11 bases align to TRDD3. The J segment lost 1 base and the V segment lost 3 bases, leaving 25 bases of the junction unmatched. The CDR3 is made up of 23 amino acids. Germline CDR1 reads TSWWSYY; CDR2 reads QGS. CDR3 residues: CALGDIPFPAGWGIRWRTDKLIF. CDR3 nucleotides: TGTGCTCTTGGGGACATTCCTTTCCCGGCGGGGTGGGGGATACGATGGCGCACCGATAAACTCATCTTT.

The V call is TRDV1, the J call TRDJ1; tentative D call: TRDD3 (6 bases). CDR3 size: 15 residues. Germline CDR1 and CDR2: TSWWSYY and QGS. Deletions cut 5 bases from V and 8 bases from J, with 21 bases between. CDR3 in DNA: TGTGCTCTTGGGACTAAGTGGGGGGGTCTCGTAAAACTCATCTTT. This sequence encodes CALGTKWGGLVKLIF.

The chain joins TRDV1 to TRDJ1; TRDD3 matches 7 bases. V lost 4 bases to trimming and J lost 0 bases; unmatched junction nucleotides: 5. The germline V gene encodes CDR1 TSWWSYY and CDR2 QGS. The CDR3 consists of 15 residues. The CDR3 reads CALGVPGGYTDKLIF. CDR3 coding DNA: TGTGCTCTTGGGGTCCCCGGGGGATACACCGATAAACTCATCTTT.

The chain uses TRDV1 and TRDJ1; no clear D gene. V lost 1 base to trimming and J lost 7 bases, with 16 bases between them. Germline-derived CDR1 and CDR2 are TSWWSYY and QGS. This CDR3 contains 15 residues. As DNA, the CDR3 is TGTGCTCTTGGGGAACCGGTCGGCCGGCTAGGTAAACTCATCTTT. Encoded protein: CALGEPVGRLGKLIF.

Notes on this clone: One end of the junction varies from germline; a read error may be responsible. This specimen includes other DNA sequences encoding the same CDR3. CDR3 nucleotide sequence: TGCGCCTTCGATGCCGTATGGCCTGTTTCTGGCGATAAACTCATCTTT. Translation gives CAFDAVWPVSGDKLIF. V usage is TRDV3 and J usage is TRDJ1, with D possibly being TRDD2 (5 bases). Looked up from germline, CDR1 is TVYSNPD and CDR2 is GDNSRS (reference sequence). The CDR3 spans 16 residues.

A word on this clone: One end of the junction does not line up with germline, which may come from a read error. The V gene is TRDV1, the J gene TRDJ1; 11 positions match TRDD3. The CDR3 extends over 18 amino acids. Germline V CDR1 and CDR2: TSWWSYY, QGS. The CDR3 DNA sequence: TGTGCTCTTGGGAAGTTGGGCCTTCGTTGGGGGATACGGAATAAACCCATCTTT. Translated, it gives CALGKLGLRWGIRNKPIF.

This clone showed up just a few times. One junction end does not reproduce the germline sequence, and a read error may be involved. The J gene is TRDJ1, the V gene TRDV1; 9 bases are a match to TRDD3. The CDR3 loop spans 23 amino acids. Germline CDR1 reads TSWWSYY; CDR2 reads QGS. The CDR3: CALGKHPSWANWGTETYTDELIF. The CDR3 DNA is TGTGCTCTTGGGAAGCACCCCTCTTGGGCCAACTGGGGGACCGAAACCTACACCGATGAACTCATCTTT.

This clone showed up just a few times. V is TRDV1 and J is TRDJ1; 8 bases are shared with TRDD3. V was pared by 5 bases and J by 0 bases, with 20 bases of the junction left unmatched. Per germline, CDR1 TSWWSYY and CDR2 QGS. CDR3 size: 20 residues. The chain's CDR3 is CALGTTSPWGTHRYTDKLIF. CDR3 DNA sequence: TGTGCTCTTGGGACTACTTCCCCCTGGGGGACTCACAGGTACACCGATAAACTCATCTTT.

This clone was detected only a few times. This could be a read error, since a much larger clone is one nucleotide away. Other DNA sequences in the same sample also yield this CDR3. The rearrangement links TRDV2 to TRDJ1, with a weak D call TRDD3 (5 bases). The V gene's germline CDR1 is GEAIGNYY and CDR2 EKD. The V gene lost 0 bases and the J gene lost 5 bases, with 24 bases spanning the gap. The CDR3 covers 18 residues. The CDR3 here is CACDTVTHRGPVTDKLIF. DNA for the CDR3: TGTGCCTGTGACACCGTAACTCATAGGGGACCCGTCACTGATAAACTCATCTTT.

In its sample, this clone was seen once. The J gene corresponds to TRDJ1; a V gene call is absent; the table names TRDD3, a call not compared with the DNA. CDR3 size: 19 residues. CDR3 loop: CALGELNFLVWGYTDKLIF. The CDR3 DNA reads as TGTGCTCTTGGGGAACTCAACTTCCTAGTCTGGGGGTACACCGATAAACTCATCTTT.